The present T cell receptor (beta chain) was sequenced within a study of shared clonotypes between healthy human individuals. This CDR3 comprises 12 residues. The germline V and J ends were trimmed by 5 bases and 5 bases, with 7 bases remaining between them. The germline V gene has CDR1 WSHSY and CDR2 SAAADI. Some clones are missing from TCRdb's copy, which holds only in-frame ones; the method was immunoSEQ multiplex PCR. The top ten hold about 10% of the sample, which has 150,000 to 200,000 clones, over 50% seen once. Naive CD45RA+ and memory CD45RA-negative subsets were split from CD4+ cells. In the case of this clone: Its target is not known.

Study-wide results and caveats: Rarefaction analysis demonstrated incomplete sorted-subset sequencing notwithstanding large depth. Sampling was confined to blood; repertoires within tissues likely differ.

The source material was memory CD4+ T cells sorted from blood. Subset reported: CD45RA-negative fraction. The rearrangement links TRBV10-2 to TRBJ1-5; D is unclear. The clonotype was recovered from a man aged 25 to 40 in good health. CDR3 sequence (DNA): TGCGCCAGCAGTTACCGTTATCAGCCCCAGCATTTT. It yields the protein CASSYRYQPQHF.